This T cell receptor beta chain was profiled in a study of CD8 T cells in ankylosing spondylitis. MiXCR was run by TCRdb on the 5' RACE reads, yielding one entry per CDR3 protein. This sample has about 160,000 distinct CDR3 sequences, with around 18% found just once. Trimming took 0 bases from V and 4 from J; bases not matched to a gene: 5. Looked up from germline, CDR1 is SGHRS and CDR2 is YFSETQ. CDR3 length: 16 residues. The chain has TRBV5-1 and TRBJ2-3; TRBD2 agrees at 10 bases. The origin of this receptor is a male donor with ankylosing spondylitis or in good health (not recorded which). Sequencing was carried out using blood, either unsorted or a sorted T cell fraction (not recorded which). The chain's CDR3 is CASSLVPSGSADTQYF. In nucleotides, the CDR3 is TGCGCCAGCAGCTTGGTACCTAGCGGGAGCGCAGATACGCAGTATTTT.